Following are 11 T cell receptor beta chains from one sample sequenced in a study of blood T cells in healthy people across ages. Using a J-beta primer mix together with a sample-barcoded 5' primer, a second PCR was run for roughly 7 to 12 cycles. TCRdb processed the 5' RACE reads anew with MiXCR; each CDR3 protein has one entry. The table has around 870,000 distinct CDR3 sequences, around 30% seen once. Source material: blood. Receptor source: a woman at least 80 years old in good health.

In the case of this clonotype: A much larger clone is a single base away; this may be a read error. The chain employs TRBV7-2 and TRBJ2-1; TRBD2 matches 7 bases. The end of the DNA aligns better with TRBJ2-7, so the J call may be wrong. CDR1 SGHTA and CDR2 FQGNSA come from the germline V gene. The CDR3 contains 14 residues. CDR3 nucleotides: TGTGCCAGCAGCTTTGGGACTACCTACAATGAGCAGTACTTC. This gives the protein CASSFGTTYNEQYF.

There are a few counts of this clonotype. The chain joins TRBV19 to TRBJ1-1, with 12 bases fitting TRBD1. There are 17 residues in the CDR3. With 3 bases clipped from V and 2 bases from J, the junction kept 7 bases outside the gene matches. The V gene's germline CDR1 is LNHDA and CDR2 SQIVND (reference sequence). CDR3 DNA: TGTGCCAGTAGTATGAGGGGACAGGGGGCCCTCAACACTGAAGCTTTCTTT. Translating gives CASSMRGQGALNTEAFF.

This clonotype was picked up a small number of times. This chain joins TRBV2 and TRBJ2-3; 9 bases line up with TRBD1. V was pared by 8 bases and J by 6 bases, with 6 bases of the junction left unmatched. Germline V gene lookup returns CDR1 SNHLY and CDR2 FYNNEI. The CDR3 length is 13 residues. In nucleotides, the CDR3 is TGTGCCAGCCCGGACAGGGGTGGGGATACGCAGTATTTT. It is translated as CASPDRGGDTQYF.

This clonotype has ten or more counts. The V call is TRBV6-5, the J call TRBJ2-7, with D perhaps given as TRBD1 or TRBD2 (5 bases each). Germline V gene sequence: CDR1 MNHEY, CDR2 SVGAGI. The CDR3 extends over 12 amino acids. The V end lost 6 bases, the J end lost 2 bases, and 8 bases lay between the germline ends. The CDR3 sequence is CASSWGPYEQYF. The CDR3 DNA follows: TGTGCCAGCAGCTGGGGACCCTACGAGCAGTACTTC.

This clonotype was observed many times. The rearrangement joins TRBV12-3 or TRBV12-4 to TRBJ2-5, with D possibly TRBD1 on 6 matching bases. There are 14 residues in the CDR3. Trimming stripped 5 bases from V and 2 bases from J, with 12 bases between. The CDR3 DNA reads TGTGCCAGCAGTCGACAGGTCCCTCAAGAGACCCAGTACTTC. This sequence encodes CASSRQVPQETQYF.

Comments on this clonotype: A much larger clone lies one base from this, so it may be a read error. The CDR3 loop is CASSQGDRNYGYTF. The DNA of the CDR3 is TGTGCCAGCAGCCAGGGGGACCGAAACTATGGCTACACCTTC. V is TRBV3-1 and J is TRBJ1-2; tentatively, D is TRBD1 (5 bases). Germline loops: CDR1 LGHDT, CDR2 YNNKEL (reference sequence). The CDR3 covers 14 residues. V gave up 3 bases and J gave up 2 bases, with 10 bases separating them.

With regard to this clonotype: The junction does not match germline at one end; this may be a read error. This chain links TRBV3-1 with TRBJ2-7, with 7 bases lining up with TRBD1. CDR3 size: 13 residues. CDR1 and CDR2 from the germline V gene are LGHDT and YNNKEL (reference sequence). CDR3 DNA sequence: TGTGCCAACAGCCAACAGGGGCAGTACGAGCAGTACTTC. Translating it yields CANSQQGQYEQYF.

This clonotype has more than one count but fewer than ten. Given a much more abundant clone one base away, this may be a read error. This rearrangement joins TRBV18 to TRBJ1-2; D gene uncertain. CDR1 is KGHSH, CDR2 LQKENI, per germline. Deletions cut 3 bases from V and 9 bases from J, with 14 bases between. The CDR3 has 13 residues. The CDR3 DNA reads TGTGCCAGCTCACCGAAGGGAGCTGGTCGCTACACCTTC. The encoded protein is CASSPKGAGRYTF.

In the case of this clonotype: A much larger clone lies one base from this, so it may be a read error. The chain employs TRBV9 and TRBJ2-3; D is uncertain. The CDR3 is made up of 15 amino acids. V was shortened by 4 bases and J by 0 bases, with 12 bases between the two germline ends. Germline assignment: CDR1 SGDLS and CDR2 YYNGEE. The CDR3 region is CASSSTRRSTDTQYF. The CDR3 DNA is TGTGCCAGCAGCTCAACAAGGCGAAGCACAGATACGCAGTATTTT.

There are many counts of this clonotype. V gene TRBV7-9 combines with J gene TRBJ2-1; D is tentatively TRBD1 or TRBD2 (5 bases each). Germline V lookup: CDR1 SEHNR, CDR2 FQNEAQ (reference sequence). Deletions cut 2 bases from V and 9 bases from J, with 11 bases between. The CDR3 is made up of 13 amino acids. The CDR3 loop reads CASSLPPGTEQFF. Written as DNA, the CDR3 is TGTGCCAGCAGCTTACCCCCCGGGACTGAGCAGTTCTTC. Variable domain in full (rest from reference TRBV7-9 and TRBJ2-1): DTGVSQNPRHKITKRGQNVTFRCDPISEHNRLYWYRQTLGQGPEFLTYFQNEAQLEKSRLLSDRFSAERPKGSFSTLEIQRTEQGDSAMYLCASSLPPGTEQFFGPGTRLTVL.

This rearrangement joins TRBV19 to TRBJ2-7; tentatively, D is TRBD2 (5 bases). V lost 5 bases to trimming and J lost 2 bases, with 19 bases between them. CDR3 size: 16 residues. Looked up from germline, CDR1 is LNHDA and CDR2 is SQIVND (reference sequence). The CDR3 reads CASSSTGSAAPYEQYF. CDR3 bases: TGTGCCAGTAGTTCCACGGGGTCCGCCGCCCCCTACGAGCAGTACTTC.